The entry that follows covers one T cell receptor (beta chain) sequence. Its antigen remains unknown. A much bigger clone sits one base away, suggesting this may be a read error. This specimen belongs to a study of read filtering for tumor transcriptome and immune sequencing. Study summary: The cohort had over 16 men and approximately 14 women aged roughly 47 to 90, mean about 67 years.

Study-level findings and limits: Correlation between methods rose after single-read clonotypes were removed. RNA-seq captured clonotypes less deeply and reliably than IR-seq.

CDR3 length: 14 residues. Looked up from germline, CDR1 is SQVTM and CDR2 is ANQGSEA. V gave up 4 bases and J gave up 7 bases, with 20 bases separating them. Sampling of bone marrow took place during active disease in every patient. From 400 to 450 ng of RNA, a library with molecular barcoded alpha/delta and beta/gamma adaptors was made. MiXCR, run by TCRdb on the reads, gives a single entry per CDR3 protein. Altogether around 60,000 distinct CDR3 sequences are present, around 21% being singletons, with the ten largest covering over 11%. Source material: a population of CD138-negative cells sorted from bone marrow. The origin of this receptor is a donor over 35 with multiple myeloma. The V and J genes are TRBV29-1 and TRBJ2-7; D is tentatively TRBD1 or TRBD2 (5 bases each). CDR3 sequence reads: CSVVGGPGFIEQYF. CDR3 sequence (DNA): TGCAGCGTTGTTGGGGGACCCGGCTTTATAGAGCAGTACTTC.